This T cell receptor beta chain was sequenced in a study of T cell clones after liver transplantation. The wider study: Until 12-24 months post-transplant, subjects got standard immunosuppression and no induction. Draws occurred before transplant, before withdrawal, and after complete or failed withdrawal. Tolerance: complete withdrawal held at least one year, liver enzymes staying within twice normal. Study outcomes and limitations: Post-transplant time points were not standardized, so conclusions are preliminary.

Measured with immunoSEQ multiplex PCR; TCRdb has only the in-frame clones, and not every one. Of roughly 62,000 clones in the sample, about 73% were seen once. Details on this clone: The antigen is unknown.

This CDR3 is 14 amino acids long. Trimming pared 1 base from V and 6 bases from J, leaving 13 bases between. The germline V gene has CDR1 LNHNV and CDR2 YYDKDF (reference sequence). The receptor's source is a human patient who received a liver transplant. Some T cells may arise from the graft donor. The sample in question was CD4+ T cells from blood, obtained at the roughly 15-month timepoint. The chain is built from TRBV15 and TRBJ2-7, with D perhaps TRBD2 (6 bases). DNA for the CDR3: TGTGCCACCAGCAGAGGTCGCGGGACGAGCGAGCAGTACTTC. Translated, it gives CATSRGRGTSEQYF.